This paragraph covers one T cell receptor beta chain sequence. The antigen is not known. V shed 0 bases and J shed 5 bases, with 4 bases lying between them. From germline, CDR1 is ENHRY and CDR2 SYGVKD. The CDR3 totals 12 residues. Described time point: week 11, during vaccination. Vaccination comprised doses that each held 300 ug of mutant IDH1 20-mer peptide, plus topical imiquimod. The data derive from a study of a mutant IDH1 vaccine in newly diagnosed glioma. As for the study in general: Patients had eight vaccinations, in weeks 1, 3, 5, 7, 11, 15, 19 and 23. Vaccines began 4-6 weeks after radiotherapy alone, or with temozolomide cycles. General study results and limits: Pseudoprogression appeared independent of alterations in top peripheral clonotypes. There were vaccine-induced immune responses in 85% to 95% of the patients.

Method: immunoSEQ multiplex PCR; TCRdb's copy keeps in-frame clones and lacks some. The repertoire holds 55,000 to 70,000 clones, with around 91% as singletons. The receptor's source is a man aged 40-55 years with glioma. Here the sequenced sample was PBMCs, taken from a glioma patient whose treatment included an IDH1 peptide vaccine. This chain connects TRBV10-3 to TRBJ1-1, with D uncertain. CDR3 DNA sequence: TGTGCCATCAGTGAGTCGGGGACTGAAGCTTTCTTT. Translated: CAISESGTEAFF.